A single sample is the source of the 25 T cell receptor beta chains below, sequenced in a study of beta chain features in type 1 diabetes. Study-wide findings and caveats: The study found moderately but significantly shorter TCRB CDR3s in all four CD4+ subsets of Type 1 diabetes patients.

Their antigens remain unidentified. The isolated RNA, all of it, was reverse transcribed, so expressed TCRB transcripts were what got sequenced. Assay: immunoSEQ multiplex PCR; the TCRdb copy retains only in-frame clones and omits some. The table records about 340,000 clones, approximately 10% of them present only once. Sequenced sample: central memory CD4+ T cells from blood. The receptors here all came from a man aged 25 to 45 with type 1 diabetes.

The V gene is TRBV5-6, the J gene TRBJ2-7; D not certain. Germline V CDR1 and CDR2: SGHDT, YYEEEE. The CDR3 covers 11 residues. V was clipped by 2 bases and J by 7 bases, with 7 bases between them. Here the CDR3 reads CASSFDGEQYF. In DNA, the CDR3 is TGTGCCAGCAGCTTCGATGGAGAGCAGTACTTC.

This clone showed up just a few times. This chain joins TRBV9 and TRBJ1-1; no definite D call. The germline CDR1 and CDR2 sequences are SGDLS and YYNGEE. The V gene lost 4 bases and the J gene lost 1 base, with 17 bases spanning the gap. This CDR3 has 16 amino acids. The CDR3 region is CASSPQPGIQNTEAFF. CDR3 bases: TGTGCCAGCAGCCCACAACCCGGTATCCAGAACACTGAAGCTTTCTTT.

This clone was recorded at least ten times. The same CDR3 is also encoded by other DNA sequences in this sample. This chain links TRBV2 with TRBJ2-2; D gene uncertain. CDR1 and CDR2 from the germline V gene are SNHLY and FYNNEI. CDR3 length: 12 amino acids. Trimming cost V 5 bases and J 3 bases, with 4 bases left between them. The CDR3 region has the DNA TGTGCCAGCAGTCTCGACACCGGGGAGCTGTTTTTT. Its protein product is CASSLDTGELFF.

This chain joins TRBV6-5 and TRBJ2-1, with a weak D call TRBD1 (7 bases). The CDR3 has 16 amino acids. Germline CDR1 is MNHEY and CDR2 is SVGAGI. V lost 4 bases and J 4 bases, leaving 17 bases between the germline ends. The CDR3 loop is CASSSWGAGGYNEQFF. As DNA, the CDR3 is TGTGCCAGCAGTTCATGGGGGGCAGGGGGTTACAATGAGCAGTTCTTC.

This clone was counted between two and nine times. The rearrangement joins TRBV5-1 to TRBJ2-2; TRBD1 or TRBD2 may be the D gene (5 bases each). V lost 5 bases, J lost 8 bases, and 13 bases lay in between. This CDR3 spans 13 amino acids. Looked up from germline, CDR1 is SGHRS and CDR2 is YFSETQ. The CDR3 region is CASSPRGRGELFF. In nucleotides, the CDR3 is TGCGCCAGCAGTCCCCGGGGCAGGGGGGAGCTGTTTTTT.

This clone showed up many times. This chain connects TRBV15 to TRBJ1-6, with D tentatively TRBD1 (6 bases). Trimming cost V 1 base and J 9 bases, with 7 bases left between them. The CDR3 loop spans 13 amino acids. CDR1 and CDR2 (germline): LNHNV, YYDKDF (reference sequence). Here the CDR3 DNA reads TGTGCCACCAGCAGAGGAGGGGGTTCACCCCTCCACTTT. This translates into CATSRGGGSPLHF.

The V gene is TRBV29-1, the J gene TRBJ1-4; weak D call: TRBD1 (5 bases). With 3 bases removed from V and 7 bases from J, the gap between germline ends came to 12 bases. The CDR3 has 13 residues. CDR1 SQVTM and CDR2 ANQGSEA come from the germline V gene. CDR3 DNA: TGCAGCGTTGAGCTAGGGGATGGTGAAAAACTGTTTTTT. Its protein product is CSVELGDGEKLFF.

This clone was observed a few times. The CDR3 region is CASSSPTGTANQPQHF. The CDR3, as DNA: TGTGCCAGCAGCTCCCCTACGGGGACAGCCAATCAGCCCCAGCATTTT. The rearrangement joins TRBV7-2 to TRBJ1-5; TRBD1 matches 7 bases. Losses at the gene ends were 4 bases for V and 3 bases for J; bases not matched to a gene: 9. This CDR3 spans 16 amino acids. Germline loops: CDR1 SGHTA, CDR2 FQGNSA.

In its sample, this clone was seen a few times. The rearrangement joins TRBV7-2 to TRBJ1-2; D gene uncertain. CDR3 size: 17 residues. Looked up from germline, CDR1 is SGHTA and CDR2 is FQGNSA. Trimming took 1 base from V and 8 from J, leaving 23 bases between them. This chain's CDR3 is CASSLGYGGRFSSGYTF. The CDR3 DNA reads as TGTGCCAGCAGCTTAGGTTATGGAGGCAGATTTTCATCCGGCTACACCTTC.

The genes are TRBV11-2 and TRBJ2-1; 8 positions match TRBD1. V was pared by 1 base and J by 12 bases, with 14 bases of the junction left unmatched. The V gene's germline CDR1 is SGHAT and CDR2 FQNNGV. The CDR3 spans 16 residues. The CDR3 nucleotides read TGTGCCAGCAGCTTAGGTCAGGGGGCGCAAACGATAGGGCAGTTCTTC. It translates to CASSLGQGAQTIGQFF.

The table lists this clone with a few counts. The gene calls are TRBV7-9 and TRBJ1-6, with 10 nucleotides matching TRBD1. This CDR3 has 15 residues. The germline V gene encodes CDR1 SEHNR and CDR2 FQNEAQ (reference sequence). V shed 5 bases, J shed 6 bases, and the junction held 4 bases outside the gene matches. CDR3 DNA sequence: TGTGCCAGCAGCACCGGGACAGGGGCTAATTCACCCCTCCACTTT. Translation gives CASSTGTGANSPLHF.

The rearrangement links TRBV19 to TRBJ1-1, with D unclear. Looked up from germline, CDR1 is LNHDA and CDR2 is SQIVND (reference sequence). Trimming stripped 3 bases from V and 3 bases from J, with 11 bases between. CDR3 length equals 14 residues. In nucleotides, the CDR3 is TGTGCCAGTAGTATTAGGGAGGGCGACACTGAAGCTTTCTTT. Protein sequence: CASSIREGDTEAFF.

This clone was recorded a few times. The chain has TRBV4-3 and TRBJ2-1, with a weak D call TRBD1 (6 bases). V was clipped by 9 bases and J by 10 bases, with 16 bases between them. The CDR3 consists of 12 residues. Germline V gene data show CDR1 as LGHNA and CDR2 as YSLEER. The CDR3 nucleotides read TGCGCCAGGGCTCCCAGGGGAAGAGAGCAGTTCTTC. Translated, it gives CARAPRGREQFF.

The chain links TRBV7-9 to TRBJ2-7; D is possibly TRBD1 (5 bases). CDR3 length: 14 amino acids. CDR1 is SEHNR and CDR2 is FQNEAQ in the germline V gene (reference sequence). V gave up 3 bases and J gave up 6 bases, with 15 bases separating them. The CDR3 DNA is TGTGCCAGCAGCTTCGGGCAGGGTCGATTCGAGCAGTACTTC. Translating gives CASSFGQGRFEQYF.

The chain carries TRBV5-4 and TRBJ2-1; 11 bases align to TRBD2. Germline V gene lookup returns CDR1 SGHNT and CDR2 YYREEE (reference sequence). Trimming at V came to 6 bases and at J to 9 bases, leaving 8 bases not matched to a gene. The CDR3 has 14 residues. The CDR3 bases are TGTGCCAGCAACCTAGCGGGGGGCCGTTCTGAGCAGTTCTTC. Translated, it gives CASNLAGGRSEQFF. The variable domain in full, completed from reference TRBV5-4 and TRBJ2-1, reads ETGVTQSPTHLIKTRGQQVTLRCSSQSGHNTVSWYQQALGQGPQFIFQYYREEENGRGNFPPRFSGLQFPNYSSELNVNALELDDSALYLCASNLAGGRSEQFFGPGTRLTVL.

This clone was seen ten or more times. The chain uses TRBV28 and TRBJ2-6; unclear D gene. V lost 5 bases to trimming and J lost 0 bases, with 17 bases between them. This CDR3 has 18 amino acids. Germline V lookup: CDR1 MDHEN, CDR2 SYDVKM. CDR3 DNA sequence: TGTGCCAGCAGTCCCTGGAGCATCCCCACCTCTGGGGCCAACGTCCTGACTTTC. Translation gives CASSPWSIPTSGANVLTF. The full variable domain, in which reference TRBV28 and TRBJ2-6 provide the parts outside the CDR3, is DVKVTQSSRYLVKRTGEKVFLECVQDMDHENMFWYRQDPGLGLRLIYFSYDVKMKEKGDIPEGYSVSREKKERFSLILESASTNQTSMYLCASSPWSIPTSGANVLTFGAGSRLTVL.

The V and J genes are TRBV25-1 and TRBJ2-3; TRBD1 agrees at 9 bases. The CDR3 is 16 amino acids. Unmatched junction bases numbered 7, after V lost 1 base and J lost 5 bases. Looked up from germline, CDR1 is MGHDK and CDR2 is SYGVNS. In DNA, the CDR3 is TGTGCCAGCAGTGAATCAGGGACAGGGAGGAAAGATACGCAGTATTTT. It specifies CASSESGTGRKDTQYF.

This chain links TRBV2 with TRBJ1-2; D remains unclear. The CDR3 extends over 13 amino acids. V was clipped by 4 bases and J by 4 bases, with 10 bases between them. Germline values: CDR1 SNHLY, CDR2 FYNNEI. CDR3 sequence reads: CASSVSRGYGYTF. CDR3 coding DNA: TGTGCCAGCAGTGTTTCGCGGGGCTATGGCTACACCTTC.

The V and J genes are TRBV28 and TRBJ2-2; TRBD2 is a possible D gene (6 bases). With 2 bases removed from V and 2 bases from J, the gap between germline ends came to 9 bases. Germline V gene data show CDR1 as MDHEN and CDR2 as SYDVKM. The CDR3 covers 15 residues. Here the CDR3 DNA reads TGTGCCAGCAGTTTACCGGGGGTCAACACCGGGGAGCTGTTTTTT. Protein: CASSLPGVNTGELFF.

There are many counts of this clone. Other DNA sequences of this sample code for an identical CDR3. The chain couples TRBV5-6 to TRBJ1-2; maybe TRBD1 (5 bases). The germline V gene encodes CDR1 SGHDT and CDR2 YYEEEE. This CDR3 is 17 amino acids long. The V and J ends lost 4 bases and 1 base respectively, with 20 bases between them. CDR3 amino acids: CASSPDRTFALNYGYTF. The CDR3 DNA follows: TGTGCCAGCAGCCCCGACAGAACCTTCGCCCTTAACTATGGCTACACCTTC.

The table lists this clone with a few counts. The chain has TRBV7-2 and TRBJ2-7, with D tentatively TRBD1 (6 bases). Germline V gene lookup returns CDR1 SGHTA and CDR2 FQGNSA. V was trimmed by 3 bases and J by 4 bases, leaving 19 bases between them. The CDR3 is made up of 16 amino acids. The CDR3 region is CASSLATGPFGYEQYF. In nucleotides, the CDR3 is TGTGCCAGCAGCTTGGCAACAGGGCCCTTCGGGTACGAGCAGTACTTC. The entire variable domain, with the rest obtained from reference TRBV7-2 and TRBJ2-7, is as follows: GAGVSQSPSNKVTEKGKDVELRCDPISGHTALYWYRQSLGQGLEFLIYFQGNSAPDKSGLPSDRFSAERTGGSVSTLTIQRTQQEDSAVYLCASSLATGPFGYEQYFGPGTRLTVT.

J is TRBJ2-5 and V is TRBV7-8; D is perhaps TRBD1 (6 bases). The CDR3 covers 13 residues. V lost 3 bases and J 2 bases, leaving 7 bases between the germline ends. Germline CDR1 SGHVS, CDR2 FQNEAQ. CDR3 bases: TGTGCCAGCAGCTTCAGGGGACAAGAGACCCAGTACTTC. Protein: CASSFRGQETQYF. The full variable domain, in which reference TRBV7-8 and TRBJ2-5 provide the parts outside the CDR3, is GAGVSQSPRYKVAKRGQDVALRCDPISGHVSLFWYQQALGQGPEFLTYFQNEAQLDKSGLPSDRFFAERPEGSVSTLKIQRTQQEDSAVYLCASSFRGQETQYFGPGTRLLVL.

The sample holds a few counts of this clone. V gene TRBV5-1 combines with J gene TRBJ1-5; D gene unclear. The CDR3 has 14 amino acids. Trimming removed 4 bases at V and 2 bases at J, with 10 bases between. The germline V gene has CDR1 SGHRS and CDR2 YFSETQ. The CDR3 loop is CASSLDGGNQPQHF. In DNA form, the CDR3 reads TGCGCCAGCAGCCTGGACGGTGGCAATCAGCCCCAGCATTTT.

The V call is TRBV27, the J call TRBJ1-2; D not resolved. The CDR3 is 10 amino acids. V was pared by 7 bases and J by 12 bases, with 12 bases between. The germline V gene encodes CDR1 MNHEY and CDR2 SMNVEV (reference sequence). The CDR3 sequence is CASNLGWDTF. As DNA, the CDR3 is TGTGCCAGCAACCTTGGGTGGGACACCTTC.

The sample holds a few counts of this clone. The chain uses TRBV7-2 and TRBJ2-2, with D uncertain. The CDR3 totals 14 residues. Trimming removed 5 bases at V and 2 bases at J, with 9 bases between. The germline CDR1 and CDR2 sequences are SGHTA and FQGNSA. The CDR3 here is CASSLGRNTGELFF. For the CDR3, the DNA is TGTGCCAGCAGCCTGGGCAGAAACACCGGGGAGCTGTTTTTT.